This TCR beta chain was retrieved from a study of T cells in Graves' hyperthyroidism and ophthalmopathy. General study points: Researchers found most expanded thyroid clonotypes above 0.001 in blood as well.

This clonotype was seen ten or more times. Antigen unknown. Not enrolled were patients with uncontrolled infection, other autoimmune disease, pregnancy or lactation. What was amplified from RNA transcripts were TCR beta CDR3 regions. When the TCR CDR3 underwent first-round RT-PCR, the HTBI primer set was used. TCRdb passed the multiplex PCR reads through MiXCR, listing each CDR3 protein once. The sample shows about 590,000 distinct CDR3 sequences, about 15% of them seen only once. Looked up from germline, CDR1 is WNHNN and CDR2 is SYGVQD (reference sequence). The CDR3 has 13 residues. Trimming pared 5 bases from V and 10 bases from J, leaving 15 bases between.

This clonotype was obtained from a woman in her 30s with Graves' hyperthyroidism. The chain couples TRBV10-1 to TRBJ2-1, with a tentative D call TRBD1 (6 bases). Sequencing was carried out using blood. As DNA, the CDR3 is TGCGCCAGCAGTCGGCTACAGGGTAACGAGCAGTTCTTC. The encoded protein is CASSRLQGNEQFF.